The text below deals with one TCR beta chain. Its target is unknown. This record belongs to a study of CD8 T cells in ankylosing spondylitis. It was by quantitative 5'-RACE with molecular barcodes that TCR beta libraries were made. TCRdb itself ran the 5' RACE reads through MiXCR, one entry per CDR3 protein. This table holds fewer than 500,000 distinct CDR3 sequences, about 24% found once. Germline V CDR1 and CDR2: SGHRS, YFSETQ. J was trimmed by 4 bases and V by 4 bases; bases with no gene match: 5. The CDR3 spans 14 residues. Study results and limitations: Reports of some motif variants in reactive arthritis synovial fluid and blood predate this one. Made up of about eight highly homologous variants, a TCR beta motif appeared characteristic of ankylosing spondylitis blood. The study looked at matched synovial fluid samples from ankylosing spondylitis patients. Disease-linked clones were reported to be significantly enriched there.

This chain connects TRBV5-1 to TRBJ2-3; 8 bases are a match to TRBD1. Material: blood, either unsorted or a sorted T cell fraction (not recorded which). The TCR was taken from a male donor with ankylosing spondylitis. The CDR3 bases are TGCGCCAGCAGCCAGGACAGGGCAGCAGATACGCAGTATTTT. Residues: CASSQDRAADTQYF.